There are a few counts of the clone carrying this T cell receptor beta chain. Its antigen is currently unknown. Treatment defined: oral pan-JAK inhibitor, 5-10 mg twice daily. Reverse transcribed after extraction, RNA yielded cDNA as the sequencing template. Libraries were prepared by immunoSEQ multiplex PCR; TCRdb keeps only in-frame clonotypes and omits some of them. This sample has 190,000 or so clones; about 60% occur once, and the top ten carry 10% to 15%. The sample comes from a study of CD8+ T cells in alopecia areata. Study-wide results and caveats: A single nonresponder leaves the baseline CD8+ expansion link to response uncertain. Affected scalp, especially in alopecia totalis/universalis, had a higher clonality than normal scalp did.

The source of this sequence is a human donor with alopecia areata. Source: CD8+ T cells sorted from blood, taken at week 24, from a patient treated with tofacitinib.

The CDR3 region is CSVVRVAGSSYEQYF. The CDR3 DNA sequence: TGCAGCGTTGTTCGGGTCGCCGGAAGTTCCTACGAGCAGTACTTC. The J gene is TRBJ2-7, the V gene TRBV29-1, with D unresolved. CDR1 SQVTM and CDR2 ANQGSEA come from the germline V gene. The CDR3 runs to 15 residues. V lost 4 bases, J lost 1 base, and 17 bases lay in between.